This T cell receptor (beta chain) was obtained from a study of blood T cell repertoires in COVID-19. Study in general: Sample material is recorded as cDNA or gDNA derived from T cells, B-cell-depleted T cells, or PBMCs.

This table comes from immunoSEQ multiplex PCR, and its TCRdb copy is limited to in-frame clones, with some not included. The table has some 80,000 clones, roughly 84% seen once. The CDR3 contains 17 residues. V was trimmed by 6 bases and J by 2 bases, leaving 17 bases between them. CDR1 is MNHEY, CDR2 SMNVEV, per germline (reference sequence). The sequenced sample consisted of peripheral blood. This rearrangement joins TRBV27 to TRBJ2-6, with D possibly TRBD1 on 6 matching bases. The receptor was isolated from a man over 45 with acute or convalescent COVID-19. The CDR3 sequence: CASSLSSGVTGANVLTF. The CDR3 coding sequence is TGTGCCAGCAGCCTATCGTCAGGGGTGACTGGGGCCAACGTCCTGACTTTC.